This T cell receptor (beta chain) was identified in a study of cytomegalovirus exposure and HLA in healthy donors. Study results and caveats: Most likely, a cluster of highly shared sequence variants arose as a sequencing artifact. The authors enumerated 150 to 200 TCR beta chains as linked to cytomegalovirus.

A word on this clone: Its target is unknown.

Both 60 Vbeta primers and 13 Jbeta primers went into the PCR. The assay was immunoSEQ multiplex PCR, and TCRdb's table has in-frame clones only and misses some. The data contain 150,000 to 200,000 clones, about four fifths of them seen just once; the ten biggest clones take up less than 9%. The CDR3 runs 11 residues. Trimming cost V 2 bases and J 10 bases, with 5 bases left between them. Germline V gene lookup returns CDR1 LGHNA and CDR2 YSLEER. The V gene is TRBV4-3, the J gene TRBJ2-2; D is uncertain. Sequencing was carried out using PBMCs. This sequence originates from a man aged 25-45 years in good health and CMV-seropositive. The CDR3 here is CASSQQAELFF. Here the CDR3 DNA reads TGCGCCAGCAGCCAACAGGCGGAGCTGTTTTTT.